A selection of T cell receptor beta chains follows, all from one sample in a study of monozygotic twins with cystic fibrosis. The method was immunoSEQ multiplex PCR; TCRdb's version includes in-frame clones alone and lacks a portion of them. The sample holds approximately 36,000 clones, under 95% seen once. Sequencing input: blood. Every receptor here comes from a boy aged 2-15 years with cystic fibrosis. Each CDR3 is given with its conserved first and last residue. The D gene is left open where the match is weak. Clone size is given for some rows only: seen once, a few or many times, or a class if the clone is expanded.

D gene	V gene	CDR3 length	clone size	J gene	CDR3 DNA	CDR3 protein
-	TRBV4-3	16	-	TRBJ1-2	TGCGCCAGCAGCCGGTCACCTGGGGTACAGCTCTATGGCTACACCTTC	CASSRSPGVQLYGYTF
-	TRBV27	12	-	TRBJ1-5	TGTGCCAGCGGAAGGGGGAGTCAGCCCCAGCATTTT	CASGRGSQPQHF
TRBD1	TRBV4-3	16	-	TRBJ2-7	TGCGCCAGCAGCCAAGGCGGACAGGGAGGTTCATACGAGCAGTACTTC	CASSQGGQGGSYEQYF
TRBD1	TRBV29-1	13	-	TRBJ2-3	TGCAGCGCCTTGACAGGGACGTCAGATACGCAGTATTTT	CSALTGTSDTQYF
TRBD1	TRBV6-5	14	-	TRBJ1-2	TGTGCCAGCAGACGCCGACAGGGGGCGACTCTCTACACCTTC	CASRRRQGATLYTF
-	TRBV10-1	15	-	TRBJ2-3	TGCGCCAGCAGTGAGTCAGGTGGGGGAACAGATACGCAGTATTTT	CASSESGGGTDTQYF
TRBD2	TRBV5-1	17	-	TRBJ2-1	TGCGCCAGCAGCTTGGGGCTAGCGGGGAGATTCTACAATGAGCAGTTCTTC	CASSLGLAGRFYNEQFF
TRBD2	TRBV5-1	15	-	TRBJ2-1	TGCGCCAGCAGCCTCCTAGCGGAAACCTACAATGAGCAGTTCTTC	CASSLLAETYNEQFF
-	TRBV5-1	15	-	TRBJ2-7	TGCGCCAGCAGCTTGGAAGGCGGGGGCCTGTACGAGCAGTACTTC	CASSLEGGGLYEQYF
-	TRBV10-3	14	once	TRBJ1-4	TGTGCCACCAAAGAGGGTGGAACTAATGAAAAACTGTTTTTT	CATKEGGTNEKLFF
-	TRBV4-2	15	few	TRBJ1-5	TGTGCCAGCAGCCAAGATTTCGGCTCCAATCAGCCCCAGCATTTT	CASSQDFGSNQPQHF
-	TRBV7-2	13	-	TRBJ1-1	TGTGCCAGCAGCTTAGGACTGGAAACTGAAGCTTTCTTT	CASSLGLETEAFF
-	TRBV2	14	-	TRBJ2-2	TGTGCCAGCAAAGTGGCCCTGAACACCGGGGAGCTGTTTTTT	CASKVALNTGELFF
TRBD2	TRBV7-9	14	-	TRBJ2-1	TGTGCCAGCGGACCTAGCGGGGGCTACAATGAGCAGTTCTTC	CASGPSGGYNEQFF
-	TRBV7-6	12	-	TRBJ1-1	TGTGCCAGCAGCTCGACGAACACTGAAGCTTTCTTT	CASSSTNTEAFF
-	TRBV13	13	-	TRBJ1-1	TGTGCCAGCAGCTACCAGGGAGGAACTGAAGCTTTCTTT	CASSYQGGTEAFF
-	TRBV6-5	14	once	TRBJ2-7	TGTGCCAGCAGCTTTCGGCGGGACGGCTACGAGCAGTACTTC	CASSFRRDGYEQYF
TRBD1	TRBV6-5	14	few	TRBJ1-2	TGTGCCAGCAGTCGACGGGACAGCCCCTCAGGCTACACCTTC	CASSRRDSPSGYTF
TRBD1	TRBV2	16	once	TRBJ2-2	TGTGCCAGCACCCCTGGACAGGGGTCGAGCACCGGGGAGCTGTTTTTT	CASTPGQGSSTGELFF
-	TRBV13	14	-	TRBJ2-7	TGTGCCAGCAGTCGGGCGGGGGCCACCTACGAGCAGTACTTC	CASSRAGATYEQYF
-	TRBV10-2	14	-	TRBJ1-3	TGCGCCAGCAGTGAGTCAGGGAGTGGAAACACCATATATTTT	CASSESGSGNTIYF
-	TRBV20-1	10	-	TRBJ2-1	TGCAGTGCTAGTGGATATGAGCAGTTCTTC	CSASGYEQFF
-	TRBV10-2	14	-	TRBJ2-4	TGCGCCAGCAGTGAGTCGAAGATGTCGGGCATTCAGTACTTC	CASSESKMSGIQYF
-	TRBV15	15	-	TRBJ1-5	TGTGCCACCAGCAGAGATCCTAATAGCAATCAGCCCCAGCATTTT	CATSRDPNSNQPQHF
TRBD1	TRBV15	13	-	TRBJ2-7	TGTGCCACTGCTCCGGACAGGGGGTACGAGCAGTACTTC	CATAPDRGYEQYF
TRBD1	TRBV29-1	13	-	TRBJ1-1	TGCAGCGGATTGACAGGGGAGTACACTGAAGCTTTCTTT	CSGLTGEYTEAFF
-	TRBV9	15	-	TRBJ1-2	TGTGCCAGCAGCGAAGAGGGGGTACCTAGGGATGGCTACACCTTC	CASSEEGVPRDGYTF
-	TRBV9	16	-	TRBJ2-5	TGTGCCAGCAGCCCCCACGCGGACTTCCTCCAAGAGACCCAGTACTTC	CASSPHADFLQETQYF